This TCR beta chain was sequenced in a study of PD-1 blockade in classical Hodgkin lymphoma. Overall study findings and caveats: Prior therapy or disease activity may underlie the repertoire differences, whose causes remain undefined. Researchers reported that CD4+ TCR diversity, though not CD8+, rose significantly by C4D1. Reported baseline diversity: healthy donors highest, relapsed/refractory patients lowest.

In the case of this clone: Antigen specificity is unknown.

Relapse after autologous stem cell transplantation occurred in every patient, and brentuximab vedotin exposure varied. Thawed PBMCs were subjected to magnetic negative selection, which yielded isolated CD8+ T cells. Reported best responses ranged across complete response, partial response or progressive disease. The CDR3 spans 15 residues. V was trimmed by 0 bases and J by 1 base, leaving 7 bases between them. The germline gives CDR1 LNHNV, CDR2 YYDKDF (reference sequence). Assay: immunoSEQ multiplex PCR; the TCRdb copy retains only in-frame clones and omits some. Among about 29,000 clones listed, around 88% were seen once.

The chain joins TRBV15 to TRBJ1-5; D gene uncertain. Here the sequenced sample was CD8+ T cells from blood, taken at baseline. The receptor was derived from a human donor with classical Hodgkin lymphoma. The CDR3 loop is CATSRDRASNQPQHF. In DNA, the CDR3 is TGTGCCACCAGCAGAGATCGGGCGAGCAATCAGCCCCAGCATTTT.